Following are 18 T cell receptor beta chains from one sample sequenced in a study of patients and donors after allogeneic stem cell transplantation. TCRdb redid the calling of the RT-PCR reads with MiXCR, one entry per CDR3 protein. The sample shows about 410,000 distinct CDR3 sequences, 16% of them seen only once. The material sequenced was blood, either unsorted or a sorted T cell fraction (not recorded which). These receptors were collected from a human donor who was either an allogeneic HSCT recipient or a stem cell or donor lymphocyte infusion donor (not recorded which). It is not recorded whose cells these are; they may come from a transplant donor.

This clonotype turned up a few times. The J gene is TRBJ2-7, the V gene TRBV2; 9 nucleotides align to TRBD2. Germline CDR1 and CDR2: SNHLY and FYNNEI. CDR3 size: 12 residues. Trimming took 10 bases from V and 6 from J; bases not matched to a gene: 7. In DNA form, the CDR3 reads TGTGCCACGCAGCGGGAGGTGGGCGAGCAGTACTTC. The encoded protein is CATQREVGEQYF.

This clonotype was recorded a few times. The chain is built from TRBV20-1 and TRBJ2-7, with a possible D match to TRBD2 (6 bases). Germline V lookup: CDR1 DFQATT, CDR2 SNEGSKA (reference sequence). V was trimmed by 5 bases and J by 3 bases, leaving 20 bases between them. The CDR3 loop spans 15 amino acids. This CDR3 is CSAHQGGLANYEQYF. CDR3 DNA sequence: TGCAGTGCTCACCAGGGAGGCTTGGCGAACTACGAGCAGTACTTC.

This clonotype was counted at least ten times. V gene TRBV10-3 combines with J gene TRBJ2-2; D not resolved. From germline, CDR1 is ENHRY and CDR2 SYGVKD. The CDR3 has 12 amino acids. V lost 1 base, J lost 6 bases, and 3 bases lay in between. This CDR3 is CAISELSGELFF. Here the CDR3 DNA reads TGTGCCATCAGTGAGTTGTCCGGGGAGCTGTTTTTT.

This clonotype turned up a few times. The CDR3 loop reads CASRAAFGDKDYGYTF. The CDR3 DNA is TGTGCCAGCAGGGCCGCCTTCGGGGATAAGGACTATGGCTACACCTTC. This sequence joins TRBV2 and TRBJ1-2; D gene unclear. V dropped 6 bases and J dropped 3 bases, with 20 bases sitting between them. The CDR3 is 16 residues long. Germline values: CDR1 SNHLY, CDR2 FYNNEI.

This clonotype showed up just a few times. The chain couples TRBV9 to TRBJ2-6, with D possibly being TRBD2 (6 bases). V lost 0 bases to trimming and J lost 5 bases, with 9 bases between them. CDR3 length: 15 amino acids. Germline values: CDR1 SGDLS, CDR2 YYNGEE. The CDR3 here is CASSVGRVRANVLTF. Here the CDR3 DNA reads TGTGCCAGCAGCGTAGGGAGGGTTAGGGCCAACGTCCTGACTTTC.

CDR3 coding DNA: TGTGCCAGCAGGGAGGGTGGCGCTCGGGGTGAGACCCAGTACTTC. Protein product: CASREGGARGETQYF. The chain is built from TRBV11-2 and TRBJ2-5; TRBD2 might be the D (6 bases). Looked up from germline, CDR1 is SGHAT and CDR2 is FQNNGV. Trimming left V 6 bases short and J 5 bases short, with 19 bases between. This CDR3 spans 15 amino acids. Full variable domain (remainder filled in from reference TRBV11-2 and TRBJ2-5): EAGVAQSPRYKIIEKRQSVAFWCNPISGHATLYWYQQILGQGPKLLIQFQNNGVVDDSQLPKDRFSAERLKGVDSTLKIQPAKLEDSAVYLCASREGGARGETQYFGPGTRLLVL.

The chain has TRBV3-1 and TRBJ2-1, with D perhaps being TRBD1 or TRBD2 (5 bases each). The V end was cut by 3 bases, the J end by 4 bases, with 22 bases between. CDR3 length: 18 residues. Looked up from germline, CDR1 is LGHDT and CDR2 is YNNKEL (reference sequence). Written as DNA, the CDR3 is TGTGCCAGCAGCCACCGGGACCTACTAGTCCCTAAATACAATGAGCAGTTCTTC. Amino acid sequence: CASSHRDLLVPKYNEQFF.

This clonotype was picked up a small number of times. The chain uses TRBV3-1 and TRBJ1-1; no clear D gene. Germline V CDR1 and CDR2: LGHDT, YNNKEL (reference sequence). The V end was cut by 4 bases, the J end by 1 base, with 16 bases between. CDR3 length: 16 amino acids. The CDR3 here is CASSPLLIPRNTEAFF. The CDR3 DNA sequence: TGTGCCAGCAGCCCGCTCCTAATCCCGCGGAACACTGAAGCTTTCTTT.

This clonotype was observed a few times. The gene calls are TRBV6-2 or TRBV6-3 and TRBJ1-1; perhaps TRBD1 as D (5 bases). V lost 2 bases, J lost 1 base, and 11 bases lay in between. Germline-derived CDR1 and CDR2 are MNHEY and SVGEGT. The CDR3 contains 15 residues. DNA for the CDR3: TGTGCCAGCAGTTACCTGCTTGGGGGGAACACTGAAGCTTTCTTT. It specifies CASSYLLGGNTEAFF.

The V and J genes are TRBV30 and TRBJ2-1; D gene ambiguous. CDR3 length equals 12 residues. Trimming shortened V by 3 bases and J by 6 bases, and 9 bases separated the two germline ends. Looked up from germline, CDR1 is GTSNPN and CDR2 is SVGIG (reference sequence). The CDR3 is CAWRKVGNEQFF. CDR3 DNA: TGTGCCTGGAGAAAAGTCGGCAATGAGCAGTTCTTC.

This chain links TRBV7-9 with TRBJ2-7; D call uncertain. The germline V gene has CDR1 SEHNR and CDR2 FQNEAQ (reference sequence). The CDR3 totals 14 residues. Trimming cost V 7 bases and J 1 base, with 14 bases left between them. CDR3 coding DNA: TGTGCCAGCATCAACCAGGCTGAGTCCTACGAGCAGTACTTC. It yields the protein CASINQAESYEQYF.

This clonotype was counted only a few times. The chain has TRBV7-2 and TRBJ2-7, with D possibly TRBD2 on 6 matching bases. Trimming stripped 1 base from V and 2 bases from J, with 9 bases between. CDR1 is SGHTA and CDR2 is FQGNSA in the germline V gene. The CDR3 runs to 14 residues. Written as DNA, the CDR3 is TGTGCCAGCAGCTTAGAAGTAGCGGCCTACGAGCAGTACTTC. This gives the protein CASSLEVAAYEQYF.

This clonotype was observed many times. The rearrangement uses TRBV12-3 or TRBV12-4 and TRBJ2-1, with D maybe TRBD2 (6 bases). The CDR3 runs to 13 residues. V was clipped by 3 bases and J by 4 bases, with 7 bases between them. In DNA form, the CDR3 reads TGTGCCAGCAGTTTCGGGACTTACAATGAGCAGTTCTTC. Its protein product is CASSFGTYNEQFF.

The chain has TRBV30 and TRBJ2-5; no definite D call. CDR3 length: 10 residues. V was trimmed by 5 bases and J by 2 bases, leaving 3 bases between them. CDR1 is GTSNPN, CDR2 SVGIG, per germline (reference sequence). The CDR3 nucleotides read TGTGCCTGGGGGCAAGAGACCCAGTACTTC. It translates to CAWGQETQYF.

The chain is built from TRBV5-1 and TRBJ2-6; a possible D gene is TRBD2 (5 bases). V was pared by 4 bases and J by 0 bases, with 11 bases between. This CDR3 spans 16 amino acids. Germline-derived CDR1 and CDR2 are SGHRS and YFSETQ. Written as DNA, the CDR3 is TGCGCCAGCAGCGTACTAGGATTCTCTGGGGCCAACGTCCTGACTTTC. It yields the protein CASSVLGFSGANVLTF.

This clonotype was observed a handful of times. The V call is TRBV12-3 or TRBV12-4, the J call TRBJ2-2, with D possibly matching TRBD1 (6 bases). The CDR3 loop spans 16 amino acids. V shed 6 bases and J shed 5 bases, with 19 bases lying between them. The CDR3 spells CASSPRGGSGTGELFF. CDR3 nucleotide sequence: TGTGCCAGCAGCCCCAGGGGCGGTTCAGGGACCGGGGAGCTGTTTTTT.

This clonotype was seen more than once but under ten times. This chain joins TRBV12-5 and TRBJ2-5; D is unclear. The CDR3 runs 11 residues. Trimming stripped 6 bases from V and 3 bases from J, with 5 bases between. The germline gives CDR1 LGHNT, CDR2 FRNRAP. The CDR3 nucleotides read TGTGCTAGTGGCCCGGAAGAGACCCAGTACTTC. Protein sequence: CASGPEETQYF.

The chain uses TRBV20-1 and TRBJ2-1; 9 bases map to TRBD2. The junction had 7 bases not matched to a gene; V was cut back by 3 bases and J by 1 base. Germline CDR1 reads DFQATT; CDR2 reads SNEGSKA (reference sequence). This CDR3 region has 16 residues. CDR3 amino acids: CSARSLAGKSYNEQFF. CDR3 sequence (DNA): TGCAGTGCTAGGTCCCTAGCGGGAAAGTCCTACAATGAGCAGTTCTTC.